The T cell receptor (beta chain) under discussion was sequenced for a study of T cell responses to AZD1222 COVID-19 vaccine. Study-level information: Combined were second doses at about 4 or about 12 weeks. Overall study results and limits: Donors were largely white British and mainly female; clonal diversity was possibly underestimated.

Assay used: immunoSEQ multiplex PCR; TCRdb lists only in-frame clones, some missing. The sample consists of fewer than 200,000 clones, roughly 92% of them appearing once. With regard to this clone: Its target is not known.

The receptor was isolated from an adult in good health. Sequencing was performed on peripheral blood, taken on day 0 of AZD1222 vaccination.

CDR3 bases: TGTGCCAGCAGAGCGGGGGGGCTAGTCACAGATACGCAGTATTTT. Encoded protein: CASRAGGLVTDTQYF. The chain links TRBV9 to TRBJ2-3; 10 bases are a match to TRBD2. The CDR3 runs 15 residues. Germline V gene lookup returns CDR1 SGDLS and CDR2 YYNGEE. V shed 5 bases and J 2 bases; nucleotides not matched to a gene: 5.